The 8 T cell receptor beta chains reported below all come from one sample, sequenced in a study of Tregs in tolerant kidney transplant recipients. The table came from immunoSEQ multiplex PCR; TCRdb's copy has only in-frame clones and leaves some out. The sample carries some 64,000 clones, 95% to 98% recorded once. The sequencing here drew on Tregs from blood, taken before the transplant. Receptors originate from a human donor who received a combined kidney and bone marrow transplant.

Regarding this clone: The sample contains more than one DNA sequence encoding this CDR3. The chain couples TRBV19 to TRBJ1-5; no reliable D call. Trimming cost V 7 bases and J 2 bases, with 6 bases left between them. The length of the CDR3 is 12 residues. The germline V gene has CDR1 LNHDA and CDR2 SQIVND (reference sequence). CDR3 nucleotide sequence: TGTGCCAGTAAGCGGGGCAATCAGCCCCAGCATTTT. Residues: CASKRGNQPQHF.

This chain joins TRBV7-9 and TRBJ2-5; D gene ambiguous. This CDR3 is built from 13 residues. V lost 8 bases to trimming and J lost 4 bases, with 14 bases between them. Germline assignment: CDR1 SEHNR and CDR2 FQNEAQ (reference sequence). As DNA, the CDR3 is TGTGCCAGCGTCTCTTATGTGGCAGAGACCCAGTACTTC. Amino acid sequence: CASVSYVAETQYF.

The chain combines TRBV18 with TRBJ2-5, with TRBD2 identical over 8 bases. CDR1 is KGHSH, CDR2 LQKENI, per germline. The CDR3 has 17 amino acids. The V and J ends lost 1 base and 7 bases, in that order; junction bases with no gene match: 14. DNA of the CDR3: TGTGCCAGCTCACCACTAGACGGACTAGCCCAGAAAGGGACCCAGTACTTC. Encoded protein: CASSPLDGLAQKGTQYF.

This chain's CDR3 is CAWSTLGRGMETQYF. In nucleotides, the CDR3 is TGTGCCTGGAGCACCCTGGGTAGGGGGATGGAGACCCAGTACTTC. The V call is TRBV30, the J call TRBJ2-5, with D maybe TRBD1 (6 bases). Germline lookup yields CDR1 GTSNPN and CDR2 SVGIG (reference sequence). This CDR3 has 15 residues. The V gene lost 3 bases and the J gene lost 5 bases, with 19 bases spanning the gap.

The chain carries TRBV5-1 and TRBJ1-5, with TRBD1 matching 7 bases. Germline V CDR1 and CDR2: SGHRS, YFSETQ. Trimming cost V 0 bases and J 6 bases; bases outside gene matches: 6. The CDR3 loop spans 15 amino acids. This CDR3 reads CASSLGTGEVQPQHF. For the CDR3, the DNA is TGCGCCAGCAGCTTGGGCACAGGGGAGGTTCAGCCCCAGCATTTT.

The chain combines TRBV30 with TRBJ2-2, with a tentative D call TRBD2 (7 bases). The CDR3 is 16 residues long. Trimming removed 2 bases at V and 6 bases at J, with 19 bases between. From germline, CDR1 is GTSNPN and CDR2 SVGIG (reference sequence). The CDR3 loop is CAWSPQGVGRAGELFF. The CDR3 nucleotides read TGTGCCTGGAGTCCACAGGGAGTAGGGAGGGCCGGGGAGCTGTTTTTT.

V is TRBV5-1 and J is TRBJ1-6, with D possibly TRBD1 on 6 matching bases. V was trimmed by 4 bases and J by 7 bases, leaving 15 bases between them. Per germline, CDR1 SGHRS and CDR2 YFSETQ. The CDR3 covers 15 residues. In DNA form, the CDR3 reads TGCGCCAGCAGCCCACGGGACATTAGCAATTCACCCCTCCACTTT. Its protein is CASSPRDISNSPLHF.

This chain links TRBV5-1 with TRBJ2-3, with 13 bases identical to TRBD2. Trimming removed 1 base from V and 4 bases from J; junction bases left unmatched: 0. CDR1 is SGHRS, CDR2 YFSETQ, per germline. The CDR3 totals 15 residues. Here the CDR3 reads CASSLTSGGADTQYF. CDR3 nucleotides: TGCGCCAGCAGCTTGACTAGCGGGGGGGCAGATACGCAGTATTTT.